Listed below are T cell receptor beta chains from one sample, sequenced in a study of CD8 T cells in Susac syndrome. TCRdb redid the calling of the immunoSEQ multiplex PCR reads with MiXCR, one entry per CDR3 protein. Among 330,000 or so distinct CDR3 sequences listed, approximately 85% were seen once. Sequencing was done on a sample of CD8+ T cells from PBMCs. All receptors derive from a human donor with multiple sclerosis. CDR3s include the opening cysteine and the closing phenylalanine or tryptophan. A D gene is named only where the DNA matches it firmly. Rows may omit the clone size; those that give it use once, few, many or a size class.

D gene: TRBD2; V gene: TRBV10-2; clone size: -; J gene: TRBJ2-7; CDR3 protein: CASSARTSGRGPAHEQYF; CDR3 DNA: TGCGCCAGCAGCGCTAGGACTAGCGGGAGGGGACCGGCGCATGAGCAGTACTTC
D gene: -; V gene: TRBV27; clone size: -; J gene: TRBJ2-7; CDR3 protein: CASSPTRPTTPYEQYF; CDR3 DNA: TGTGCCAGCAGCCCTACCAGGCCTACCACCCCCTACGAGCAGTACTTC
D gene: -; V gene: TRBV28; clone size: -; J gene: TRBJ1-5; CDR3 protein: CASSSLPKDSLFNQPQHF; CDR3 DNA: TGTGCCAGCAGTTCTCTCCCGAAGGACAGTTTATTCAATCAGCCCCAGCATTTT
D gene: TRBD2; V gene: TRBV19; clone size: -; J gene: TRBJ2-1; CDR3 protein: CASSFGTSGIFNEQFF; CDR3 DNA: TGTGCCAGTAGTTTCGGGACTAGCGGGATTTTCAATGAGCAGTTCTTC
D gene: -; V gene: TRBV4-2; clone size: -; J gene: TRBJ2-7; CDR3 protein: CASSQEDRPYEQYF; CDR3 DNA: TGTGCCAGCAGCCAAGAAGACCGCCCTTACGAGCAGTACTTC
D gene: -; V gene: TRBV20-1; clone size: -; J gene: TRBJ2-7; CDR3 protein: CSADPGYADYEQYF; CDR3 DNA: TGCAGTGCCGACCCAGGGTACGCAGACTACGAGCAGTACTTC
D gene: -; V gene: TRBV12-3/TRBV12-4; clone size: few; J gene: TRBJ2-7; CDR3 protein: CASSFLGGEQYF; CDR3 DNA: TGTGCCAGCAGTTTCCTGGGGGGCGAGCAGTACTTC
D gene: TRBD1; V gene: TRBV7-9; clone size: -; J gene: TRBJ2-7; CDR3 protein: CASSSTRQGRPYEQYF; CDR3 DNA: TGTGCCAGCAGCTCGACCCGACAGGGCCGACCCTACGAGCAGTACTTC
D gene: TRBD1; V gene: TRBV6-5; clone size: -; J gene: TRBJ1-1; CDR3 protein: CASSSSGQPDTEAFF; CDR3 DNA: TGTGCCAGCAGTTCATCGGGACAGCCAGACACTGAAGCTTTCTTT
D gene: TRBD2; V gene: TRBV9; clone size: -; J gene: TRBJ2-1; CDR3 protein: CASSSTGTSFHNEQFF; CDR3 DNA: TGTGCCAGCAGCTCAACCGGGACTAGCTTCCACAATGAGCAGTTCTTC
D gene: -; V gene: TRBV7-9; clone size: -; J gene: TRBJ1-1; CDR3 protein: CASSLNGIWGTEAFF; CDR3 DNA: TGTGCCAGCAGCTTAAATGGCATTTGGGGCACTGAAGCTTTCTTT
D gene: TRBD1; V gene: TRBV5-4; clone size: -; J gene: TRBJ2-1; CDR3 protein: CASSSTGTDNEQFF; CDR3 DNA: TGTGCCAGCAGCTCTACTGGGACAGACAATGAGCAGTTCTTC
D gene: -; V gene: TRBV4-3; clone size: -; J gene: TRBJ2-7; CDR3 protein: CASSQDDRLVPYEQYF; CDR3 DNA: TGCGCCAGCAGCCAAGATGACCGACTAGTCCCCTACGAGCAGTACTTC
D gene: TRBD1; V gene: TRBV6-5; clone size: -; J gene: TRBJ1-1; CDR3 protein: CASSYSAGQGGFPEAFF; CDR3 DNA: TGTGCCAGCAGTTACTCGGCCGGACAGGGAGGGTTCCCTGAAGCTTTCTTT
D gene: TRBD2; V gene: TRBV12-3/TRBV12-4; clone size: once; J gene: TRBJ2-7; CDR3 protein: CASSLVGLGLAESYEQYF; CDR3 DNA: TGTGCCAGCAGTTTAGTTGGTTTAGGACTAGCGGAGTCCTACGAGCAGTACTTC
D gene: TRBD1; V gene: TRBV6-2/TRBV6-3; clone size: -; J gene: TRBJ2-7; CDR3 protein: CASSYLPEPGGWNEQYF; CDR3 DNA: TGTGCCAGCAGTTATCTTCCTGAGCCAGGGGGCTGGAACGAGCAGTACTTC
D gene: -; V gene: TRBV29-1; clone size: -; J gene: TRBJ1-4; CDR3 protein: CSTKDSSDEKLFF; CDR3 DNA: TGCAGCACCAAGGACAGCTCAGATGAAAAACTGTTTTTT
D gene: TRBD1; V gene: TRBV27; clone size: -; J gene: TRBJ2-7; CDR3 protein: CASTPGQGPYEQYF; CDR3 DNA: TGTGCCAGCACCCCGGGACAGGGCCCCTACGAGCAGTACTTC
D gene: TRBD1; V gene: TRBV27; clone size: -; J gene: TRBJ1-2; CDR3 protein: CASSLGTGRYGYTF; CDR3 DNA: TGTGCCAGCAGTTTGGGGACAGGACGGTATGGCTACACCTTC
D gene: -; V gene: TRBV25-1; clone size: -; J gene: TRBJ2-1; CDR3 protein: CASSEPGSSYNEQFF; CDR3 DNA: TGTGCCAGCAGTGAACCGGGTAGCTCCTACAATGAGCAGTTCTTC
D gene: -; V gene: TRBV20-1; clone size: once; J gene: TRBJ1-5; CDR3 protein: CSATFVNQPQHF; CDR3 DNA: TGCAGTGCTACCTTTGTTAATCAGCCCCAGCATTTT
D gene: TRBD2; V gene: TRBV11-2; clone size: -; J gene: TRBJ2-1; CDR3 protein: CASSLWSGGNEQFF; CDR3 DNA: TGTGCCAGCAGCTTATGGAGCGGGGGAAATGAGCAGTTCTTC
D gene: -; V gene: TRBV13; clone size: -; J gene: TRBJ1-6; CDR3 protein: CASQLRGNSPLHF; CDR3 DNA: TGTGCCAGCCAATTAAGGGGTAATTCACCCCTCCACTTT
D gene: -; V gene: TRBV29-1; clone size: -; J gene: TRBJ1-1; CDR3 protein: CSVEGPTTGAFF; CDR3 DNA: TGCAGCGTGGAGGGACCGACAACCGGAGCTTTCTTT
D gene: -; V gene: TRBV30; clone size: -; J gene: TRBJ2-3; CDR3 protein: CAWSVAGITDTQYF; CDR3 DNA: TGTGCCTGGAGTGTTGCCGGGATAACAGATACGCAGTATTTT
D gene: -; V gene: TRBV28; clone size: -; J gene: TRBJ1-2; CDR3 protein: CASSLGRILNYGYTF; CDR3 DNA: TGTGCCAGCAGTTTAGGGCGGATACTGAACTATGGCTACACCTTC
D gene: -; V gene: TRBV21-1; clone size: few; J gene: TRBJ2-2; CDR3 protein: CASSNRGGELFF; CDR3 DNA: TGTGCCAGCAGCAATCGGGGCGGGGAGCTGTTTTTT
D gene: TRBD2; V gene: TRBV14; clone size: -; J gene: TRBJ2-7; CDR3 protein: CASRSSAGVNEQYF; CDR3 DNA: TGTGCCAGCAGGAGCTCAGCGGGAGTGAACGAGCAGTACTTC
D gene: TRBD2; V gene: TRBV4-3; clone size: -; J gene: TRBJ2-2; CDR3 protein: CASSQDFGTSGRMAGELFF; CDR3 DNA: TGCGCCAGCAGCCAAGATTTTGGGACTAGCGGGAGGATGGCCGGGGAGCTGTTTTTT
D gene: -; V gene: TRBV15; clone size: -; J gene: TRBJ2-3; CDR3 protein: CATRFGQSVYQDTQYF; CDR3 DNA: TGTGCCACCCGATTTGGGCAGAGCGTGTATCAAGATACGCAGTATTTT
D gene: TRBD2; V gene: TRBV2; clone size: -; J gene: TRBJ2-3; CDR3 protein: CASEGLAGISDTQYF; CDR3 DNA: TGTGCCAGTGAGGGACTAGCGGGAATCTCAGATACGCAGTATTTT
D gene: -; V gene: TRBV7-9; clone size: -; J gene: TRBJ2-7; CDR3 protein: CASSSALGTEQYF; CDR3 DNA: TGTGCCAGCAGCTCAGCCTTGGGGACCGAGCAGTACTTC
D gene: -; V gene: TRBV18; clone size: -; J gene: TRBJ1-1; CDR3 protein: CASSPPGGEERYTEAFF; CDR3 DNA: TGTGCCAGCTCACCACCCGGAGGGGAGGAGAGGTACACTGAAGCTTTCTTT